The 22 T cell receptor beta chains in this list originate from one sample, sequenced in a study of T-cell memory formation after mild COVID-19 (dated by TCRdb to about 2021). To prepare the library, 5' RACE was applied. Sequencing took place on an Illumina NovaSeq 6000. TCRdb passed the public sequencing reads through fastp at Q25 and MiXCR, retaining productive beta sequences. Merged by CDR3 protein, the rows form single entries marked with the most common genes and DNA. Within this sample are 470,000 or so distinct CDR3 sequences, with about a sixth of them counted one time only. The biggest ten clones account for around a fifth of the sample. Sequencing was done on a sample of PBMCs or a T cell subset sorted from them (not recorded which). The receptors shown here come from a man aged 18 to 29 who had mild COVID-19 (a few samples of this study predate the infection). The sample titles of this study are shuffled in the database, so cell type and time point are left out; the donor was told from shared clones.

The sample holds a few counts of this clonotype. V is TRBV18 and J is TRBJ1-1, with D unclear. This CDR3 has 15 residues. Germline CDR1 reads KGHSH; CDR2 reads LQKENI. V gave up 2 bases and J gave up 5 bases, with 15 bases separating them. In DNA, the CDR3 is TGTGCCAGCTCACCAATCATTCTTAAGGGAACTGAAGCTTTCTTT. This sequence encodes CASSPIILKGTEAFF.

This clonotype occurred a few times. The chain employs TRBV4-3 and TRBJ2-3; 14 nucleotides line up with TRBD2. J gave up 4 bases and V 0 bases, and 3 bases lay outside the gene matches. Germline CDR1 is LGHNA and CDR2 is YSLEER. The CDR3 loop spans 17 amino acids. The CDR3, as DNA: TGCGCCAGCAGCCAAGATGGACTAGCGGGGGGAGCAGATACGCAGTATTTT. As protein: CASSQDGLAGGADTQYF.

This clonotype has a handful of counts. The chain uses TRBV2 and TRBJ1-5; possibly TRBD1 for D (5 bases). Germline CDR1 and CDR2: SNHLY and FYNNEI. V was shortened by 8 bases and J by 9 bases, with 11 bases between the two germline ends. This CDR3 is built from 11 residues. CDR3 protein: CASSRGPPQHF. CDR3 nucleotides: TGTGCCAGCTCCCGGGGACCGCCCCAGCATTTT.

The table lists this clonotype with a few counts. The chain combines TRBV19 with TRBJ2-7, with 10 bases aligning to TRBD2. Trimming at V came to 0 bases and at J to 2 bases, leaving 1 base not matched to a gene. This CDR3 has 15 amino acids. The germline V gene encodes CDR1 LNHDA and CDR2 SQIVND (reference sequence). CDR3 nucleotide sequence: TGTGCCAGTAGTATAGACACTAGCGGGACCTACGAGCAGTACTTC. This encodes CASSIDTSGTYEQYF.

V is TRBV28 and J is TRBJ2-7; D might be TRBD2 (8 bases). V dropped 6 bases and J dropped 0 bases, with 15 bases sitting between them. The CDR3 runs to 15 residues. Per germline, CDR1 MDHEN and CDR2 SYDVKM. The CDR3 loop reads CASRSGGTASYEQYF. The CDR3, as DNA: TGTGCCAGCAGGTCGGGGGGGACAGCCTCCTACGAGCAGTACTTC.

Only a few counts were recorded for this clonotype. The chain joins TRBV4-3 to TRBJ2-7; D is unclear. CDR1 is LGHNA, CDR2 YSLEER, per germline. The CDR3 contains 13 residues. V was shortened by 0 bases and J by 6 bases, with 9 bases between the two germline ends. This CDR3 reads CASSQDRSSEQYV. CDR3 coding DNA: TGCGCCAGCAGCCAAGATCGGTCAAGCGAGCAGTACGTC.

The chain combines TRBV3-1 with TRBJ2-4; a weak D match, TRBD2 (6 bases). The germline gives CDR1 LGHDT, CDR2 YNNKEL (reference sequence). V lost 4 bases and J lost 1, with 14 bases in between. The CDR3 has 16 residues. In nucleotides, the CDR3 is TGTGCCAGCAGCCCCAGATCCGGGGGTGCCAAAAACATTCAGTACTTC. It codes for CASSPRSGGAKNIQYF.

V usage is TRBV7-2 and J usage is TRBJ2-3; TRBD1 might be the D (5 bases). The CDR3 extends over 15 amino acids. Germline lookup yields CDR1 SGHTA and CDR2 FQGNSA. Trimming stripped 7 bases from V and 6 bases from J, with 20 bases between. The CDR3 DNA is TGTGCCAGCACCCAAAACGCTGGGGCTAGGGATACGCAGTATTTT. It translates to CASTQNAGARDTQYF.

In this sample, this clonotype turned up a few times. CDR3 protein: CASSLRRGGLGEQFF. DNA of the CDR3: TGTGCCAGCAGTTTGCGGCGGGGGGGCCTAGGTGAGCAGTTCTTC. V is TRBV12-3 or TRBV12-4 and J is TRBJ2-1, with 9 positions matching TRBD2. CDR3 length: 15 residues. Losses at the gene ends were 3 bases for V and 9 bases for J; bases not matched to a gene: 9.

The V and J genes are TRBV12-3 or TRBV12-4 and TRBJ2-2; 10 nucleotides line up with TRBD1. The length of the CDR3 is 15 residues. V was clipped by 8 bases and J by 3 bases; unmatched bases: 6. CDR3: CASAGTGDDTGELFF. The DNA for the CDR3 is TGTGCCAGCGCCGGGACAGGGGATGACACCGGGGAGCTGTTTTTT.

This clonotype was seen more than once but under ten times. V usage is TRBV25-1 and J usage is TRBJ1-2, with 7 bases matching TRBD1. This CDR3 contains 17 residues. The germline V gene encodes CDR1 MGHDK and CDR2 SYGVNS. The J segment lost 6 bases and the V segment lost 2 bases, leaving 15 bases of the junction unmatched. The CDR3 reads CASSEMGRAGDRHGYTF. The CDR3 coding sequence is TGTGCCAGCAGTGAAATGGGACGGGCGGGGGACAGACATGGCTACACCTTC.

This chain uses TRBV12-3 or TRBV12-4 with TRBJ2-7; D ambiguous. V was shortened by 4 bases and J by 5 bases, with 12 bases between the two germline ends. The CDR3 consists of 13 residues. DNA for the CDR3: TGTGCCAGCAGTTCTTATAGTAAGGACGAGCAGTACTTC. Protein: CASSSYSKDEQYF.

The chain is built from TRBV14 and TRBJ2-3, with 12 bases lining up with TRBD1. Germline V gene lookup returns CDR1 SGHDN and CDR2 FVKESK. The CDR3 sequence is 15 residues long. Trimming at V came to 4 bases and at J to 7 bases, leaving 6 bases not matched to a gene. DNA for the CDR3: TGTGCCAGCAGCCTCCGGGACAGGGGGCTAAATACGCAGTATTTT. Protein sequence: CASSLRDRGLNTQYF.

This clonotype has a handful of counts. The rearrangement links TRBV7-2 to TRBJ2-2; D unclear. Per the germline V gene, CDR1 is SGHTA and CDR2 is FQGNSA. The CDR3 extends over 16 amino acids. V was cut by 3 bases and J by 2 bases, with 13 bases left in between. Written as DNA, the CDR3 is TGTGCCAGCAGCTTCGCCGTAGGGCCTAACACCGGGGAGCTGTTTTTT. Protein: CASSFAVGPNTGELFF.

CDR3 DNA: TGCGCCAGCAGCTCATTGATCGGATCACCCCACACTGAAGCTTTCTTT. Translating gives CASSSLIGSPHTEAFF. The chain uses TRBV5-1 and TRBJ1-1, with D unclear. Germline-derived CDR1 and CDR2 are SGHRS and YFSETQ. Trimming stripped 3 bases from V and 3 bases from J, with 18 bases between. This CDR3 is built from 16 residues.

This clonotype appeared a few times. CDR3 protein: CASSYTEGYEQYF. The CDR3 DNA reads as TGTGCCAGCAGTTACACGGAGGGCTACGAGCAGTACTTC. This rearrangement joins TRBV6-5 to TRBJ2-7, with D possibly being TRBD2 (6 bases). The V gene's germline CDR1 is MNHEY and CDR2 SVGAGI. This CDR3 is 13 amino acids long. Trimming removed 2 bases from V and 3 bases from J, with 8 bases in between.

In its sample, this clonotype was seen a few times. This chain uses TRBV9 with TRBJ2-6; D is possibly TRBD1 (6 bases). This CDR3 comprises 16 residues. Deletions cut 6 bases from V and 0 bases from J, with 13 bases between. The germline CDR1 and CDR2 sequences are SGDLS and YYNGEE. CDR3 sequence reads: CASTRYRDSGANVLTF. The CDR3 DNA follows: TGTGCCAGCACCCGATACAGGGACTCTGGGGCCAACGTCCTGACTTTC.

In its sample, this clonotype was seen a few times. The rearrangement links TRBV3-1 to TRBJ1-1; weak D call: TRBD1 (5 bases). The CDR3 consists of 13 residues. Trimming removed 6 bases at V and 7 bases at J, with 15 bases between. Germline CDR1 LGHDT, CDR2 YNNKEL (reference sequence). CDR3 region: CASRATGVGEAFF. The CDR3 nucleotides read TGTGCCAGCAGAGCGACGGGGGTGGGTGAAGCTTTCTTT.

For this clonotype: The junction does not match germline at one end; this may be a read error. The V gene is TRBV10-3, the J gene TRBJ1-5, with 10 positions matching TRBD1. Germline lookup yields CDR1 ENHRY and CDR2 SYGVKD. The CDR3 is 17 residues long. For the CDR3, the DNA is TGTGCCTTCAGTGAGTCGGACAGGGGGTCCCGCAATCAGCCCCAGCATTTT. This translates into CAFSESDRGSRNQPQHF.

CDR3 sequence reads: CSATTGLGTQYF. CDR3 bases: TGCAGTGCTACTACAGGCCTCGGGACCCAGTACTTC. The genes are TRBV20-1 and TRBJ2-5; TRBD1 might be the D (5 bases). Looked up from germline, CDR1 is DFQATT and CDR2 is SNEGSKA (reference sequence). CDR3 length: 12 amino acids. V was trimmed by 4 bases and J by 7 bases, leaving 13 bases between them.

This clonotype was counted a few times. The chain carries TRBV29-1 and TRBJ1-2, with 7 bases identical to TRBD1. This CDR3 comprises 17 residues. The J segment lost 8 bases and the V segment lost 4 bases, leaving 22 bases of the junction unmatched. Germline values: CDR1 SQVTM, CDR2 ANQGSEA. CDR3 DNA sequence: TGCAGCGTTGGGGGCTCCTCGGGACAGAAGGCGCGTGAAGGCTACACCTTC. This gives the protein CSVGGSSGQKAREGYTF.

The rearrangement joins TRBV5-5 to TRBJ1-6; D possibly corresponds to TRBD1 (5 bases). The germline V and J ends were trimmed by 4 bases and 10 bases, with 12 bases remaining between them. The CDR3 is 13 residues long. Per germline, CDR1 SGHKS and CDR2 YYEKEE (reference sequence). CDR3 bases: TGTGCCAGCAGCGGCGGGACGGAGTCACCCCTCCACTTT. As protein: CASSGGTESPLHF.